A selection of T cell receptor beta chains follows, all from one sample in a study of shared clonotypes between healthy human individuals. TCRdb's table, derived via immunoSEQ multiplex PCR, lists solely in-frame clones and lacks some. The data show approximately 710,000 clones, roughly 87% seen once. Sample: memory CD8+ T cells from PBMCs. These TCRs come from a man aged 18 to 30 in good health. Some clones in this sample may be carry-over from other donors' samples. The CDR3 runs from the conserved cysteine through the conserved F or W. D genes are given only for firm matches. Clone size is stated in some rows and not others, as once, few, many or a class when expanded.

j_gene,v_gene,d_gene,abundance,CDR3nt,CDR3aa
TRBJ1-1,TRBV6-1,NA,few,TGTGCCAGCTCTCGGGGAGGTGGGGACACTGAAGCTTTCTTT,CASSRGGGDTEAFF
TRBJ2-2,TRBV6-6,NA,NA,TGTGCCAGCAGTTACGCGGGGAGGAACACCGGGGAGCTGTTTTTT,CASSYAGRNTGELFF
TRBJ2-5,TRBV4-1,TRBD2,NA,TGCGCCAGCAGCCAAGGGCTGGGTCGGGGCGGCAGGGAGGGGAAGACCCAGTACTTC,CASSQGLGRGGREGKTQYF
TRBJ2-7,TRBV6-6,TRBD2,NA,TGTGCCAGCAGTGCTGGACTAGCGGAGTACTACGAGCAGTACTTC,CASSAGLAEYYEQYF
TRBJ2-2,TRBV19,NA,NA,TGTGCCAGTAGTATCGGAGGTGGGGAGCTGTTTTTT,CASSIGGGELFF
TRBJ1-4,TRBV5-4,NA,once,TGTGCCAGCAGCTATGGGGGCGAGAATGAAAAACTGTTTTTT,CASSYGGENEKLFF
TRBJ2-1,TRBV4-2,NA,NA,TGTGCCAGCAGCCCCTCACGAGGGCCCCGGAGCTCCTACAATGAGCAGTTCTTC,CASSPSRGPRSSYNEQFF
TRBJ1-2,TRBV27,NA,NA,TGTGCCAGCAGTCGATTGGACGGGAACTATGGCTACACCTTC,CASSRLDGNYGYTF
TRBJ2-7,TRBV6-1,TRBD1,once,TGTGCCAGCAGTGTCCGGGACAGGAGGTACGAGCAGTACTTC,CASSVRDRRYEQYF
TRBJ2-7,TRBV28,TRBD1,NA,TGTGCCAGCAGTGATGGACAGGGCTACGAGCAGTACTTC,CASSDGQGYEQYF
TRBJ2-3,TRBV9,TRBD2,NA,TGTGCCAGCAGCGTTGGACTAGCGGGACGGTCAGATACGCAGTATTTT,CASSVGLAGRSDTQYF
TRBJ1-4,TRBV4-3,NA,once,TGCGCCAGCAGCCATGGGGGAACAGCCGTAAATGAAAAACTGTTTTTT,CASSHGGTAVNEKLFF
TRBJ1-3,TRBV19,NA,NA,TGTGCCACCCTAAGTTGGGGGACCTCTGGAAACACCATATATTTT,CATLSWGTSGNTIYF
TRBJ1-2,TRBV5-1,NA,NA,TGCGCCAGCAGCTTGACAGGGTTTAACTATGGCTACACCTTC,CASSLTGFNYGYTF
TRBJ1-2,TRBV4-3,NA,NA,TGCGCCAGCAGCCAAGATACGGCTAACTATGGCTACACCTTC,CASSQDTANYGYTF
TRBJ1-2,TRBV4-3,NA,NA,TGCGCCAGCAGCCAAGGTCGAAGGGCGGGTGGCTACACCTTC,CASSQGRRAGGYTF
TRBJ1-2,TRBV19,TRBD1,NA,TGTGCCAGTGCAATACCCGCGACAGGGTATGGCCCTACCGCCGATGGCTACACCTTC,CASAIPATGYGPTADGYTF
TRBJ1-1,TRBV6-1,NA,NA,TGTGCCATAGGTGGACGGTTGAACACTGAAGCTTTCTTT,CAIGGRLNTEAFF
TRBJ2-5,TRBV4-3,NA,NA,TGCGTCAGCAGCCAAGATGAAACAGGGTCGCAAGAGACCCAGTACTTC,CVSSQDETGSQETQYF
TRBJ1-1,TRBV6-5,NA,NA,TGTGCCAGCAGACGCAGAAAAGAAGGGAACACTGAAGCTTTCTTT,CASRRRKEGNTEAFF
TRBJ1-2,TRBV11-2,TRBD1,NA,TGTGCCAGCAGCCCCAGACAGGGAGCTAACTATGGCTACACCTTC,CASSPRQGANYGYTF
TRBJ2-3,TRBV14,TRBD1,NA,TGTGCCAGCAGCCAGGACAGGGTTGGACCAATCCAGTATTTT,CASSQDRVGPIQYF
TRBJ1-2,TRBV11-2,NA,NA,TGTGCCAGCAGCTTAGATTCGAGTCCAGTCAGAGGCTACACCTTC,CASSLDSSPVRGYTF
TRBJ2-2,TRBV9,TRBD2,NA,TGTGCCAGCAGCGCTAGCGGGAGGACTCTCGGGGAGCTGTTTTTT,CASSASGRTLGELFF
TRBJ2-3,TRBV19,TRBD1,NA,TGTGCCAGTAGTACCAGACAGGGAGTAATAGATACGCAGTATTTT,CASSTRQGVIDTQYF
TRBJ1-2,TRBV5-8,NA,once,TGTGCCATCCGCTCGATGACCCAGATAAGTAGATATGGCTACACCTTC,CAIRSMTQISRYGYTF
TRBJ2-7,TRBV6-5,NA,NA,TGTGCCAGCAGTTCCTATCTGGACTCTGGCTCCTACGAGCAGTACTTC,CASSSYLDSGSYEQYF
TRBJ2-7,TRBV13,TRBD2,NA,TGTGCCAGCAGCTCCAGGACTAGCGGAGTTGGGGGTTACGAGCAGTACTTC,CASSSRTSGVGGYEQYF
TRBJ2-3,TRBV27,NA,NA,TGTGCCAGCAGTTCCCTCCTGAGCACAGATACGCAGTATTTT,CASSSLLSTDTQYF
TRBJ1-1,TRBV28,NA,NA,TGTGCCAGCCTTAGCCCGGACTTCAGCCCCTTGAGCACTGAAGCTTTCTTT,CASLSPDFSPLSTEAFF
TRBJ2-1,TRBV7-9,NA,NA,TGTGCCAGCACCCTAGGGACCAACTACAATGAGCAGTTCTTC,CASTLGTNYNEQFF
TRBJ2-3,TRBV29-1,NA,NA,TGCAGCGTTGAACGAACCCCAGATACGCAGTATTTT,CSVERTPDTQYF
TRBJ2-1,TRBV5-1,NA,NA,TGCGCCAGCCTCCCGGGGCCGAGAGAAGGTAGCTCCTACAATGAGCAGTTCTTC,CASLPGPREGSSYNEQFF
TRBJ1-1,TRBV27,TRBD1,NA,TGTGCCAGCAGGGGGACAGGGGTGAACACTGAAGCTTTCTTT,CASRGTGVNTEAFF
TRBJ1-5,TRBV7-8,NA,NA,TGTGCCAGCAGCTACCGGAAGATCGATCAGCCCCAGCATTTT,CASSYRKIDQPQHF
TRBJ2-3,TRBV2,NA,NA,TGTGCCAGCAGTGAGTGGCAGTCAAGCACAGATACGCAGTATTTT,CASSEWQSSTDTQYF
TRBJ2-5,TRBV11-2,TRBD2,NA,TGTGCCAGCAGCCCTAGCTTACAGCTCAGCGGGAGAGGAGAGACCCAGTACTTC,CASSPSLQLSGRGETQYF
TRBJ2-7,TRBV7-3,NA,NA,TGTGCCAGCAGCTTAACGGGGGACCATATCTCTGGCGAGCAGTACTTC,CASSLTGDHISGEQYF
TRBJ1-1,TRBV4-3,NA,NA,TGCGCCAGCAGCCACCGCAGGGTGAACACTGAAGCTTTCTTT,CASSHRRVNTEAFF
TRBJ2-7,TRBV5-1,NA,NA,TGCGCCAGCAGCTTGGATCTACCCGGCTACGAGCAGTACTTC,CASSLDLPGYEQYF
TRBJ1-1,TRBV11-2,NA,NA,TGTGCCAGCAGCCTACGGACAACTTTGAACACTGAAGCTTTCTTT,CASSLRTTLNTEAFF
TRBJ2-1,TRBV6-1,TRBD1,NA,TGTGCCAGCAGTGAAACTCGGGCAGGGGGCAATGAGCAGTTCTTC,CASSETRAGGNEQFF
TRBJ1-1,TRBV5-4,NA,NA,TGTGCCAGCAGCCCTAGGGGAGACACTGAAGCTTTCTTT,CASSPRGDTEAFF
TRBJ1-1,TRBV27,NA,NA,TGTGCCACCAAATTAATGTCAGGGGTCGACACTGAAGCTTTCTTT,CATKLMSGVDTEAFF
TRBJ2-2,TRBV27,NA,once,TGTGCCAGCAGTTTACTGGGTACTCCCGGGGAGCTGTTTTTT,CASSLLGTPGELFF
TRBJ2-5,TRBV7-9,TRBD1,NA,TGTGCCAGCAGCTTTGCAGGGGGCTGGCAGACCCAGTACTTC,CASSFAGGWQTQYF
TRBJ1-2,TRBV6-5,NA,NA,TGTGCCAGCAGTTACTCGCAGGGTTCTTTCGATGGCTACACCTTC,CASSYSQGSFDGYTF
TRBJ2-1,TRBV5-6,NA,NA,TGTGCCAGCAGCTTGGGGACGGGCCGTGGGCAGTTCTTC,CASSLGTGRGQFF
TRBJ2-3,TRBV7-9,TRBD1,once,TGTGCCAGCAGCATTAGGACAGGGGCCGCAGAGGATACGCAGTATTTT,CASSIRTGAAEDTQYF
TRBJ2-5,TRBV7-7,NA,NA,TGTGCCAGCAGCCCAGGGGGGGGATCGGCGGAGACCCAGTACTTC,CASSPGGGSAETQYF
TRBJ2-5,TRBV7-7,TRBD1,NA,TGTGCCAGCAGCCTCGGACAGGGAATCCAAGAGACCCAGTACTTC,CASSLGQGIQETQYF
TRBJ2-1,TRBV7-9,NA,NA,TGTGCCAGCAGCCGGGGGACAGTGAGCCCCTACAATGAGCAGTTCTTC,CASSRGTVSPYNEQFF
TRBJ2-7,TRBV27,TRBD2,NA,TGTGCCAGCAGTTTGAGTAGCGGGAGAGGTGACGAGCAGTACTTC,CASSLSSGRGDEQYF
TRBJ1-2,TRBV5-1,TRBD1,NA,TGCGCCAGCAGAGACAGGGGAAACTATGGCTACACCTTC,CASRDRGNYGYTF
TRBJ2-2,TRBV6-1,NA,NA,TGTGCCAGCGACCATACCGGGGAGCTGTTTTTT,CASDHTGELFF
TRBJ1-1,TRBV6-5,NA,NA,TGTGCCAGCAGTGTGGGGGCGGTCACTGAAGCTTTCTTT,CASSVGAVTEAFF
TRBJ1-4,TRBV28,NA,NA,TGTGCCAGCAGTTTAGGAGGGGATCGGGAAAAACTGTTTTTT,CASSLGGDREKLFF
TRBJ2-3,TRBV19,TRBD2,NA,TGTGCCAGTAGTATGCTAGCGGCCGGCCCAGATACGCAGTATTTT,CASSMLAAGPDTQYF
TRBJ2-7,TRBV7-3,NA,NA,TGTGCCAGCAGCTTAATCAAGGACCGGGGGAGATCGACACCCGAGCAGTACTTC,CASSLIKDRGRSTPEQYF
TRBJ2-3,TRBV14,NA,NA,TGTGCCAGCAGCCAAGATCTAGGGGTAAACACAGATACGCAGTATTTT,CASSQDLGVNTDTQYF